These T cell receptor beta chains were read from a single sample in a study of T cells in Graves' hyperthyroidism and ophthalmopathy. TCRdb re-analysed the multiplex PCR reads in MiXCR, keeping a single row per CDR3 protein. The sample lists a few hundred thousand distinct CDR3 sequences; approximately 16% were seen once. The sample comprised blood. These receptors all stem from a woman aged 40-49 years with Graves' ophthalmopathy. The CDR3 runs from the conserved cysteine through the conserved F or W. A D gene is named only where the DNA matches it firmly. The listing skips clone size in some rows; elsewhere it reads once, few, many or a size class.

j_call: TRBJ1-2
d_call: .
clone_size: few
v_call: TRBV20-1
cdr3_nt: TGCAGTGCTAGAGATGTGGCGGGGGTGGGTGGCTACACCTTC
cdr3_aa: CSARDVAGVGGYTF

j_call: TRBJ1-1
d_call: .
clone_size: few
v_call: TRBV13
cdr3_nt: TGTGCCAGCAGCTTAGGCACCCGGGGGGCTTTGAACACTGAAGCTTTCTTT
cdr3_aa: CASSLGTRGALNTEAFF

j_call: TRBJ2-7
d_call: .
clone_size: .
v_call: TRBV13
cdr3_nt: TGTGCCAGCAGCTCAAGACGGATCCACTCCGACGAGCAGTACTTC
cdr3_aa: CASSSRRIHSDEQYF

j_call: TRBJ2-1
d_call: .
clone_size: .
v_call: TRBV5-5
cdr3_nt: TGTGCCAGCAGCTTTTGGGATGACAGCCATGAGCAGTTCTTC
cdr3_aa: CASSFWDDSHEQFF

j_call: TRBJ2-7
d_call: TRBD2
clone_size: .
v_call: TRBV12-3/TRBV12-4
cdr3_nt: TGTGCCAGCAGCCCAACCCGGGGGGGTCTTAGGAGGTCCTACGAGCAGTACTTC
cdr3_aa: CASSPTRGGLRRSYEQYF

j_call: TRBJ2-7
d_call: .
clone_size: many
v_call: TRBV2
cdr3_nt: TGTGCCAGCAGTGAAGAGAGGGCCCACGAGCAGTACTTC
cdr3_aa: CASSEERAHEQYF

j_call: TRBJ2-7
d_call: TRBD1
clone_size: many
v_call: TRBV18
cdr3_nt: TGTGCCAGCTCACCTCCCCGGACAGGGGGCTCCGAGCAGTACTTC
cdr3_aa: CASSPPRTGGSEQYF

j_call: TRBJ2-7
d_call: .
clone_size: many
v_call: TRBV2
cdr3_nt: TGTGCCAGCAGTGAGGGCAGCAGGTCCTACGAGCAGTACTTC
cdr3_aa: CASSEGSRSYEQYF

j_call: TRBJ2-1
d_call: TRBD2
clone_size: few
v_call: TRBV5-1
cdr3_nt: TGCGCCAGCCGAATGACTAGCTCGGAGGAGCAGTTCTTC
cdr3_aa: CASRMTSSEEQFF

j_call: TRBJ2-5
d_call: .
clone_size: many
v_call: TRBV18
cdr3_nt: TGTGCCAGCTCGACGAGTCAAGAGACCCAGTACTTC
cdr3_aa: CASSTSQETQYF

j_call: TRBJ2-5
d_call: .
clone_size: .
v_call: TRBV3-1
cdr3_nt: TGTGCCAGCAGCCCCTTCAGCGGGACCCAGTACTTC
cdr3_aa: CASSPFSGTQYF

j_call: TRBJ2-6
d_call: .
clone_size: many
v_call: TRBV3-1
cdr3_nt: TGTGCCAGCAGCCAAGATGCGACAGGGGCCAACGTCCTGACTTTC
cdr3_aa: CASSQDATGANVLTF

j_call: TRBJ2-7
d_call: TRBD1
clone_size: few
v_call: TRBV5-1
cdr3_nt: TGCGCCAGCAGCCTTTCAGGGGGTGGGAGCGAGCAGTACTTC
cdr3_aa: CASSLSGGGSEQYF

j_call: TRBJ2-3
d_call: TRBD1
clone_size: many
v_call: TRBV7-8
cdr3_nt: TGTGCCAGCAGCGCTAGGGGGCTGAGCACAGATACGCAGTATTTT
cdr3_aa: CASSARGLSTDTQYF

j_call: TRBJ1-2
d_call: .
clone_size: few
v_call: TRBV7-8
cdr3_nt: TGTGCCAGCAGCCTCCGCAGAGTCGGGGTAATCTATGGCTACACCTTC
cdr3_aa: CASSLRRVGVIYGYTF

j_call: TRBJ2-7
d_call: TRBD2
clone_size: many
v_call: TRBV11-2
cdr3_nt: TGTGCCAGCAGCTCCTTAGCGGGAGGAACGGCTTATTCCTACGAGCAGTACTTC
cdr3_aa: CASSSLAGGTAYSYEQYF

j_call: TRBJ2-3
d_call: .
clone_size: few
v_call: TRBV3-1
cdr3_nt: TGTGCCAGCAGCCAAGATCCCGTAGCCTCCAGCCTCACAGATACGCAGTATTTT
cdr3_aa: CASSQDPVASSLTDTQYF

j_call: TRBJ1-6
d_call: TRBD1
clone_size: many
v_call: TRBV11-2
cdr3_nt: TGTGCCAGCAGATCCCGGGACAGATCCCGATCACCCCTCCACTTT
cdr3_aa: CASRSRDRSRSPLHF

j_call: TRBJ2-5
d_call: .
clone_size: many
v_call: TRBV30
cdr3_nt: TGTGCCTGGAGTGTTTATGGCGTAGCAGGACAAGAGACCCAGTACTTC
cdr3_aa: CAWSVYGVAGQETQYF

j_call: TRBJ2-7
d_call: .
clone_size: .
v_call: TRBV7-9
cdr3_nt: TGTGCCAGCAGCCTAGAGACGGCGACCCCCTACGAGCAGTACTTC
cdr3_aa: CASSLETATPYEQYF